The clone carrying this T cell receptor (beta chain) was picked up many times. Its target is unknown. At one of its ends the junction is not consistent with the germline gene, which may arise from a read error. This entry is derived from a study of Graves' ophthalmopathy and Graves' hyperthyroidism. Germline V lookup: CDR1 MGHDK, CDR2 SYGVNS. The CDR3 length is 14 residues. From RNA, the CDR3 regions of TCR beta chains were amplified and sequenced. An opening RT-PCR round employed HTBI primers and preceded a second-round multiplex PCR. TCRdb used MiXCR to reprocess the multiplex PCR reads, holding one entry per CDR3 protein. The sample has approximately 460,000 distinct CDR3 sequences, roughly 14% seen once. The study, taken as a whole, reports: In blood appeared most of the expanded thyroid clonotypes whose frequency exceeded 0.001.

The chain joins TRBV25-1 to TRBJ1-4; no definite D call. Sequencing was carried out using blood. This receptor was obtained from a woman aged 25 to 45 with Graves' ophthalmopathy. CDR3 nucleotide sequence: TGTGCCAGCAGTGGGGCAGCCCGTAATGAAAACCTGTTTTTT. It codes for CASSGAARNENLFF.